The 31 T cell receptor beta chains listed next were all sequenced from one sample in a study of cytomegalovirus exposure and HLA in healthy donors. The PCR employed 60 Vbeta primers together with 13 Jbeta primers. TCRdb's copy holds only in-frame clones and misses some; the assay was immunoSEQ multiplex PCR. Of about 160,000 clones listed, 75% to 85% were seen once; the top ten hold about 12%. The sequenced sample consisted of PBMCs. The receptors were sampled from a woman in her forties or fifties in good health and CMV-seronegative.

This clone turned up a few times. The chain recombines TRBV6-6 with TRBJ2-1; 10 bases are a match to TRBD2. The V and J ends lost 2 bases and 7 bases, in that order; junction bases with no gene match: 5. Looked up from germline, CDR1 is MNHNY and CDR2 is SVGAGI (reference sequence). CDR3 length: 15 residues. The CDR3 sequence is CASSYPGLASNEQFF. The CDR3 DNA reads TGTGCCAGCAGTTACCCGGGACTAGCGTCGAATGAGCAGTTCTTC.

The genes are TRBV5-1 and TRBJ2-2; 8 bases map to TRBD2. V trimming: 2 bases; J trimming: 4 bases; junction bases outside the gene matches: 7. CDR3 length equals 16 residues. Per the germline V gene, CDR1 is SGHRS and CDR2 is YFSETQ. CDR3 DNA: TGCGCCAGCAGCTTTAACGGGAGGGCCGGCACCGGGGAGCTGTTTTTT. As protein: CASSFNGRAGTGELFF.

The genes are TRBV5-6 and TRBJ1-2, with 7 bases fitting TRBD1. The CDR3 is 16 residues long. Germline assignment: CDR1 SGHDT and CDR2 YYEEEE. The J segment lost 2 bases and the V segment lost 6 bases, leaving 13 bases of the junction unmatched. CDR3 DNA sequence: TGTGCCAGCAACTCCCCCCAGACAGGGCTGAACTATGGCTACACCTTC. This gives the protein CASNSPQTGLNYGYTF.

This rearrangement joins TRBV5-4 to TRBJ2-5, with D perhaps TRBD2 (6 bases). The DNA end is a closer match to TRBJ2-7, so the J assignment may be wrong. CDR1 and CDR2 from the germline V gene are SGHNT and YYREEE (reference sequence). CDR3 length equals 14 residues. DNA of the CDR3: TGTGCCAGCAGCTTGTCGCGGGGTATAAACGAGCAGTACTTC. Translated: CASSLSRGINEQYF.

CDR3 coding DNA: TGTGCCAGCAGCTTAGGTGGGACTCGACAAGAGACCCAGTACTTC. Translation: CASSLGGTRQETQYF. V usage is TRBV7-7 and J usage is TRBJ2-5; a possible D gene is TRBD2 (6 bases). In germline, CDR1 is SSHAT, CDR2 FNYEAQ (reference sequence). V lost 1 base to trimming and J lost 2 bases, with 11 bases between them. There are 15 residues in the CDR3.

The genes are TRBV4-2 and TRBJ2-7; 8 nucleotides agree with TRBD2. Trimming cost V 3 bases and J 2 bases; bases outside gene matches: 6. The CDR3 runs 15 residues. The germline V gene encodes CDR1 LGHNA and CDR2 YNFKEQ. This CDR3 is CASSQAREGPYEQYF. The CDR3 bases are TGTGCCAGCAGCCAGGCCCGGGAGGGCCCCTACGAGCAGTACTTC.

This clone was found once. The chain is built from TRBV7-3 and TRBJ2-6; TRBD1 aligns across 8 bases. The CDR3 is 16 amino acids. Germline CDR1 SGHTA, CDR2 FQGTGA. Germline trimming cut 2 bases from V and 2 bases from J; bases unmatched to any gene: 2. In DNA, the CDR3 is TGTGCCAGCAGCTTAGCGACAGGGGCTGGGGCCAACGTCCTGACTTTC. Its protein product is CASSLATGAGANVLTF.

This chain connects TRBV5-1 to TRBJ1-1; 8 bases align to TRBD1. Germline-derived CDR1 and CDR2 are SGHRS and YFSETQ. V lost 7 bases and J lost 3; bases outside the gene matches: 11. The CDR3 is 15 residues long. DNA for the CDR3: TGCGCCAGCCTTCAGGGGGCTACGGGCGACACTGAAGCTTTCTTT. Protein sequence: CASLQGATGDTEAFF.

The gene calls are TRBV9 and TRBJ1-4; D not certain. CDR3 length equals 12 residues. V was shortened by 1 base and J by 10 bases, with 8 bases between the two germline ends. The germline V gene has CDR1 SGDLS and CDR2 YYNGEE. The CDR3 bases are TGTGCCAGCAGCGTATACGGTGGAAAACTGTTTTTT. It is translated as CASSVYGGKLFF.

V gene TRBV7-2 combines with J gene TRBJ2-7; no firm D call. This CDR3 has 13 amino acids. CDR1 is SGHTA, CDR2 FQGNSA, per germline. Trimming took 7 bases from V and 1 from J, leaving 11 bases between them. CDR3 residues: CASTTTHSYEQYF. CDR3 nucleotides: TGTGCCAGCACCACTACGCATTCCTACGAGCAGTACTTC. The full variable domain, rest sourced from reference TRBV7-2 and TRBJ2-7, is GAGVSQSPSNKVTEKGKDVELRCDPISGHTALYWYRQSLGQGLEFLIYFQGNSAPDKSGLPSDRFSAERTGGSVSTLTIQRTQQEDSAVYLCASTTTHSYEQYFGPGTRLTVT.

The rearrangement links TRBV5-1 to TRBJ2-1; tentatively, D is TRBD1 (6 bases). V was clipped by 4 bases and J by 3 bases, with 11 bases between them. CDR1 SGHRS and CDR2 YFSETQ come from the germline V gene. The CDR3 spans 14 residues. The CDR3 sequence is CASSGTGFYNEQFF. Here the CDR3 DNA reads TGCGCCAGCAGCGGCACAGGGTTCTACAATGAGCAGTTCTTC.

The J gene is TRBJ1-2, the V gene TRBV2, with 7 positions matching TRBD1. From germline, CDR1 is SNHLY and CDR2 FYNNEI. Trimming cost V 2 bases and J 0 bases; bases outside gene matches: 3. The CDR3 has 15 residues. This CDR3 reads CASSEYDRANYGYTF. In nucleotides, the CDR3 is TGTGCCAGCAGTGAATACGACAGGGCTAACTATGGCTACACCTTC.

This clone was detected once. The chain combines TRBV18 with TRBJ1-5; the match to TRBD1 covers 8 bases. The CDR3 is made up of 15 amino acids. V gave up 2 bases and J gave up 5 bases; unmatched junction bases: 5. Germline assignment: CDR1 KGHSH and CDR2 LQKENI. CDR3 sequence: CASSPETGVYQPQHF. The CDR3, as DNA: TGTGCCAGCTCACCAGAGACAGGGGTGTATCAGCCCCAGCATTTT.

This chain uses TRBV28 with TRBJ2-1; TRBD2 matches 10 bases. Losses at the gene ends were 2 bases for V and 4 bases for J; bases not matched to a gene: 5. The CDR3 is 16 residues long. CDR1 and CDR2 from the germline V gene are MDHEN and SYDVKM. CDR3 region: CASSLVGLAPYNEQFF. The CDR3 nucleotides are TGTGCCAGCAGTTTAGTGGGACTAGCGCCTTACAATGAGCAGTTCTTC.

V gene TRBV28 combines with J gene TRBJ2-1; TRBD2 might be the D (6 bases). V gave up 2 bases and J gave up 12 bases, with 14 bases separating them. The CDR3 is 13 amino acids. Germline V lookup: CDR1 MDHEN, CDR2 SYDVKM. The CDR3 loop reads CASSLPTRGGQFF. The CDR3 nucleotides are TGTGCCAGCAGTTTACCAACCCGGGGAGGGCAGTTCTTC.

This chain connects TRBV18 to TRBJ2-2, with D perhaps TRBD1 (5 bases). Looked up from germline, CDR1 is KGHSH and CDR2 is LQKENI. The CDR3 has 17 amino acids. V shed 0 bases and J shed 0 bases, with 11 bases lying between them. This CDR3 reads CASSPPHRGANTGELFF. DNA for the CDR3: TGTGCCAGCTCACCACCGCATAGGGGCGCGAACACCGGGGAGCTGTTTTTT.

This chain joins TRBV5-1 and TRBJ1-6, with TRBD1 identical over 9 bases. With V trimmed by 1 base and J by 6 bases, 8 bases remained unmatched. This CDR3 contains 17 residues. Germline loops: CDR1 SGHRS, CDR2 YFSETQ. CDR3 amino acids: CASSLNGGQGINSPLHF. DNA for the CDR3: TGCGCCAGCAGCTTGAACGGCGGACAGGGGATTAATTCACCCCTCCACTTT.

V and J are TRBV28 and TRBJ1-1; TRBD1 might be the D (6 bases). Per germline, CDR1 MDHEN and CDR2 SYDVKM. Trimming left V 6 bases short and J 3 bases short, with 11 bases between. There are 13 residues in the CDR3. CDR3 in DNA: TGTGCCAGCAGCCCGGGACACTACACTGAAGCTTTCTTT. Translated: CASSPGHYTEAFF.

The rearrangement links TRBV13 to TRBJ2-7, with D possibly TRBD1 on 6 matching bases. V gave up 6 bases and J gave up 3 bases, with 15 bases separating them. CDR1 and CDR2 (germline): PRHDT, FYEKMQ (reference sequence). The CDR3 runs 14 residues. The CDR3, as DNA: TGTGCCAGCAGTAACAGGGACCGAGGCTACGAGCAGTACTTC. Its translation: CASSNRDRGYEQYF. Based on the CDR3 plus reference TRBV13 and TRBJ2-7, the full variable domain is AAGVIQSPRHLIKEKRETATLKCYPIPRHDTVYWYQQGPGQDPQFLISFYEKMQSDKGSIPDRFSAQQFSDYHSELNMSSLELGDSALYFCASSNRDRGYEQYFGPGTRLTVT.

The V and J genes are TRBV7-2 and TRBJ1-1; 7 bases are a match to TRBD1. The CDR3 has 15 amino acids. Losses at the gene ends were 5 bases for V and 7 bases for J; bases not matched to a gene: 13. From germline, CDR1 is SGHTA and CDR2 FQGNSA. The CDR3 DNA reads TGTGCCAGCAGCCCTCAGGGAATGACAGGGTTTGAAGCTTTCTTT. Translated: CASSPQGMTGFEAFF.

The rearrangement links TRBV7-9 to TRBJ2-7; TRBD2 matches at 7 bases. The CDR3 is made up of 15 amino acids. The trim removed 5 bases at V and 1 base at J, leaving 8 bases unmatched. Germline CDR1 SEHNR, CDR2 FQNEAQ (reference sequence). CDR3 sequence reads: CASSRGEGRSYEQYF. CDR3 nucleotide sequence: TGTGCCAGCAGCCGGGGGGAGGGGAGGTCCTACGAGCAGTACTTC.

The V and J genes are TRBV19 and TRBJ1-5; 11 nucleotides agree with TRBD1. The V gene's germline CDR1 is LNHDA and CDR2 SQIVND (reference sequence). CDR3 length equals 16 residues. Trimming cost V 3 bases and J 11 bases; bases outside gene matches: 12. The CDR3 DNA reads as TGTGCCAGTAGTATCCGGGGGACAGGGGGGAAACCGACCCAGCATTTT. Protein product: CASSIRGTGGKPTQHF.

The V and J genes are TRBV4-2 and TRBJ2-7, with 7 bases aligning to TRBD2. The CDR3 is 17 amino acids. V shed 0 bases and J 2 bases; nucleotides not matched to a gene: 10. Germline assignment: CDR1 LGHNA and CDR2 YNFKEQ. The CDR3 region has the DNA TGTGCCAGCAGCCAAGAAGTAGCTGCGGGAGCCCCCTACGAGCAGTACTTC. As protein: CASSQEVAAGAPYEQYF.

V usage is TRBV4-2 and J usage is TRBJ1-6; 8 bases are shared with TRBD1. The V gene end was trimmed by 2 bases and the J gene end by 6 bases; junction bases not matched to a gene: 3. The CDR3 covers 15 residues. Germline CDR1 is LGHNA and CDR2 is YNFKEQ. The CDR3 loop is CASSQLDRANSPLHF. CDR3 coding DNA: TGTGCCAGCAGCCAACTGGACAGGGCTAATTCACCCCTCCACTTT.

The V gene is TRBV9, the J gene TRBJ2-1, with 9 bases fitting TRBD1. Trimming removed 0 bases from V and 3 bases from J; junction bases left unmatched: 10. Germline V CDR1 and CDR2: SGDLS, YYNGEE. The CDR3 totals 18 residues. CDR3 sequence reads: CASSVARGGGQGYNEQFF. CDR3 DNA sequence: TGTGCCAGCAGCGTAGCCCGAGGAGGGGGACAGGGCTACAATGAGCAGTTCTTC.

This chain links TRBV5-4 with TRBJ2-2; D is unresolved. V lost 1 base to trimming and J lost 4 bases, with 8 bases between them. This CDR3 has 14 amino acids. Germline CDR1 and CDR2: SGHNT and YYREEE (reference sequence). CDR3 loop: CASSLSTSTGELFF. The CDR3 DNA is TGTGCCAGCAGCTTGAGTACGAGCACCGGGGAGCTGTTTTTT.

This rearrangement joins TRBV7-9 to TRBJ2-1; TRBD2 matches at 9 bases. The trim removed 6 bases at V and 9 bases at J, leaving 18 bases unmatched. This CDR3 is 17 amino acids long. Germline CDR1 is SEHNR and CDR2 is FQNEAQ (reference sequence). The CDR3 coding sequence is TGTGCCAGCAGTTACCAACAGAGGACTAGCGCAGGAGGTGAGCAGTTCTTC. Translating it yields CASSYQQRTSAGGEQFF. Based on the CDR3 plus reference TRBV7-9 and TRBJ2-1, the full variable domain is DTGVSQNPRHKITKRGQNVTFRCDPISEHNRLYWYRQTLGQGPEFLTYFQNEAQLEKSRLLSDRFSAERPKGSFSTLEIQRTEQGDSAMYLCASSYQQRTSAGGEQFFGPGTRLTVL.

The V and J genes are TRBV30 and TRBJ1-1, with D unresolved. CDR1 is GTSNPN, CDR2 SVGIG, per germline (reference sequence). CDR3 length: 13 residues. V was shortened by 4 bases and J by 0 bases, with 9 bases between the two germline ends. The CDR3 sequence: CAWTKILNTEAFF. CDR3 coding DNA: TGTGCCTGGACTAAGATTTTGAACACTGAAGCTTTCTTT.

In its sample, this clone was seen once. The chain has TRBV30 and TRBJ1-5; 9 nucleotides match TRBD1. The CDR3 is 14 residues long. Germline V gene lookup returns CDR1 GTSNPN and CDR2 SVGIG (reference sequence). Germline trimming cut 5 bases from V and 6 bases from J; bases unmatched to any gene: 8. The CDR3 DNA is TGTGCCTGGCGCGACAGGGGGTGTGTTCAGCCCCAGCATTTT. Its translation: CAWRDRGCVQPQHF. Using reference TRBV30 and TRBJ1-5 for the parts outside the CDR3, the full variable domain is SQTIHQWPATLVQPVGSPLSLECTVEGTSNPNLYWYRQAAGRGLQLLFYSVGIGQISSEVPQNLSASRPQDRQFILSSKKLLLSDSGFYLCAWRDRGCVQPQHFGDGTRLSIL.

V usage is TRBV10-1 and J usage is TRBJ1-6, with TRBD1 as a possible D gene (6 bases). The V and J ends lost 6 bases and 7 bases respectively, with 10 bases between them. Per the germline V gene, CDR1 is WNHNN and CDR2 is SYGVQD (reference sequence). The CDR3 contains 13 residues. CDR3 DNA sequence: TGCGCCAGCAGCCCGGACAGAAATTCACCCCTCCACTTT. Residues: CASSPDRNSPLHF.

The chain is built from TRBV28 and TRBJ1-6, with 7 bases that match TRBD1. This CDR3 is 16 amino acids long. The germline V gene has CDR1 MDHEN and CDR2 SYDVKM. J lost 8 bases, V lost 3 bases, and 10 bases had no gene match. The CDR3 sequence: CASSFFVLQGDSPLHF. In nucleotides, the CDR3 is TGTGCCAGCAGTTTTTTCGTCTTGCAGGGGGATTCACCCCTCCACTTT.